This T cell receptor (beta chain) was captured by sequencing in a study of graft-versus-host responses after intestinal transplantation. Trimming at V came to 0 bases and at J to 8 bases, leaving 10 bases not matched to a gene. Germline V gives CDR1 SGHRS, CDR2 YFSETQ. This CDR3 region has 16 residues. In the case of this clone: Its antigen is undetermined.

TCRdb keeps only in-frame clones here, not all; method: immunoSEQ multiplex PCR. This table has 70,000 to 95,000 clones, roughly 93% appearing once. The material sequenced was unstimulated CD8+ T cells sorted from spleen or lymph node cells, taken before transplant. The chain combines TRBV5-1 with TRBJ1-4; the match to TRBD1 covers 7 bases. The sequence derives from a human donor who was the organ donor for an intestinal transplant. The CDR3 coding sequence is TGCGCCAGCAGCTTGGGACAGGGAGGTTTGAACGAAAAACTGTTTTTT. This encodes CASSLGQGGLNEKLFF.